The 9 T cell receptor beta chains in this list originate from one sample, sequenced in a study of T cells in Graves' hyperthyroidism and ophthalmopathy. Amplification of TCR beta CDR3 regions used RNA as the template. The study used the HTBI primer set for a first-round RT-PCR of the TCR CDR3. MiXCR was run by TCRdb on the multiplex PCR reads, yielding one entry per CDR3 protein. The repertoire has fewer than 500,000 distinct CDR3 sequences, approximately 15% of them found once; the top ten carry around 20%. Sequenced material: blood. The receptor set was obtained from a man aged 30-40 years with Graves' hyperthyroidism that later progressed to Graves' ophthalmopathy.

A few counts support this clonotype. The chain joins TRBV11-3 to TRBJ2-1; D not certain. Germline V gene sequence: CDR1 SGHNT, CDR2 YENEEA. The V end lost 3 bases, the J end lost 2 bases, and 14 bases lay between the germline ends. This CDR3 contains 16 residues. The CDR3 DNA sequence: TGTGCCAGCAGCTTCGCGAGAGTAGTTCCCTACAATGAGCAGTTCTTC. Translating gives CASSFARVVPYNEQFF.

This clonotype occurred many times. The chain uses TRBV28 and TRBJ2-7; maybe TRBD1 (6 bases). Trimming cost V 8 bases and J 2 bases, with 7 bases left between them. The CDR3 is made up of 11 amino acids. CDR1 and CDR2 from the germline V gene are MDHEN and SYDVKM. The CDR3 bases are TGTGCCAGCCGGACAGCCTACGAGCAGTACTTC. Its protein is CASRTAYEQYF.

The V gene is TRBV6-1, the J gene TRBJ2-1; no clear D gene. Germline CDR1 and CDR2: MNHNS and SASEGT. CDR3 length: 12 amino acids. The V end lost 5 bases, the J end lost 6 bases, and 8 bases lay between the germline ends. CDR3 loop: CASSSSVNEQFF. CDR3 DNA: TGTGCCAGCAGTTCCTCTGTCAATGAGCAGTTCTTC.

The V gene is TRBV27, the J gene TRBJ1-1; D not resolved. V gave up 3 bases and J gave up 1 base, with 9 bases separating them. Germline V lookup: CDR1 MNHEY, CDR2 SMNVEV (reference sequence). CDR3 length: 14 amino acids. CDR3 bases: TGTGCCAGCAGTTTGTACCTGGGGAACACTGAAGCTTTCTTT. Translated, it gives CASSLYLGNTEAFF.

The rearrangement links TRBV6-1 to TRBJ2-7; perhaps D is TRBD1 or TRBD2 (6 bases each). V lost 4 bases and J 2 bases, leaving 12 bases between the germline ends. The CDR3 has 14 residues. Looked up from germline, CDR1 is MNHNS and CDR2 is SASEGT. CDR3 bases: TGTGCCAGCAGTGTCACGGGGGCTCCCTACGAGCAGTACTTC. Its protein product is CASSVTGAPYEQYF.

The V call is TRBV25-1, the J call TRBJ1-5; D gene ambiguous. The CDR3 runs to 14 residues. Germline values: CDR1 MGHDK, CDR2 SYGVNS. Trimming took 3 bases from V and 6 from J, leaving 12 bases between them. The CDR3 DNA sequence: TGTGCCAGCAGTGAGGTGACGTCGGCTCAGCCCCAGCATTTT. Its translation: CASSEVTSAQPQHF.

At least ten counts were recorded for this clonotype. The chain is built from TRBV28 and TRBJ1-2; D is perhaps TRBD1 (5 bases). Trimming stripped 7 bases from V and 7 bases from J, with 19 bases between. This CDR3 has 14 amino acids. Germline lookup yields CDR1 MDHEN and CDR2 SYDVKM. The CDR3 protein is CASTPPGTPSGYTF. The CDR3 nucleotides read TGTGCCAGCACCCCTCCAGGGACCCCCTCTGGCTACACCTTC.

This clonotype was found many times. The CDR3 bases are TGCAGTGCTAGTAAAGGCGGGGGGGCCTCCTACGAGCAGTACTTC. Protein sequence: CSASKGGGASYEQYF. V is TRBV20-1 and J is TRBJ2-7, with 9 bases that match TRBD2. The J segment lost 0 bases and the V segment lost 3 bases, leaving 6 bases of the junction unmatched. Germline V gene sequence: CDR1 DFQATT, CDR2 SNEGSKA (reference sequence). CDR3 length: 15 residues.

The CDR3 DNA reads TGTGCCATCAGTGAGTCGACAGGGATCAGTCAAGGAGATACGCAGTATTTT. Its translation is CAISESTGISQGDTQYF. The V call is TRBV10-3, the J call TRBJ2-3; 7 bases align to TRBD1. Germline V gene lookup returns CDR1 ENHRY and CDR2 SYGVKD. Trimming at V came to 0 bases and at J to 5 bases, leaving 11 bases not matched to a gene. The CDR3 loop spans 17 amino acids.